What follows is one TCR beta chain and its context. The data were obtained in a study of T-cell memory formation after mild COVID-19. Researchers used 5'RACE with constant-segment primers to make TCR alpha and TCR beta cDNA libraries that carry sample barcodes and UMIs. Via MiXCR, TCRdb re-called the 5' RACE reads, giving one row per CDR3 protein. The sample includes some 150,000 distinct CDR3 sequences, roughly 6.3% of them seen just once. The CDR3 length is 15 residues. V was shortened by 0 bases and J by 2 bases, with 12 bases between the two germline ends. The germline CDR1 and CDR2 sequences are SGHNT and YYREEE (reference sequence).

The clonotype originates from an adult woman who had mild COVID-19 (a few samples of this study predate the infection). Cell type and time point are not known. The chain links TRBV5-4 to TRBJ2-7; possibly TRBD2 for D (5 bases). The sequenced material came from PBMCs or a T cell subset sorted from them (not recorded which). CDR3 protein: CASSLGGSGTYEQYF. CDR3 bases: TGTGCCAGCAGCTTGGGTGGGTCGGGGACCTACGAGCAGTACTTC.